These 8 T cell receptor beta chains were all obtained from the same sample, sequenced in a study of cytomegalovirus exposure and HLA in healthy donors. PCR was performed using 60 Vbeta and 13 Jbeta primers. Using immunoSEQ multiplex PCR, the repertoire was profiled, and TCRdb retains in-frame clones only, with some absent. The sample has fewer than 150,000 clones; approximately 80% are singletons. Sequenced sample: PBMCs. Every receptor here comes from a male donor in good health and CMV-seronegative.

The chain joins TRBV5-4 to TRBJ2-1; D remains unclear. This CDR3 comprises 20 residues. Trimming took off 3 bases at V and 0 bases at J, with 25 bases between the two ends. CDR1 is SGHNT and CDR2 is YYREEE in the germline V gene (reference sequence). The chain's CDR3 is CASSSRSTLASSSSYNEQFF. The CDR3 DNA is TGTGCCAGCAGCTCCAGGTCAACCTTGGCCAGCTCAAGCTCCTACAATGAGCAGTTCTTC.

The CDR3 region is CASSLGGGPYNEQFF. The CDR3 bases are TGTGCCAGCAGTTTAGGCGGGGGGCCTTACAATGAGCAGTTCTTC. This sequence joins TRBV28 and TRBJ2-1; 8 bases match TRBD2. Germline trimming cut 2 bases from V and 4 bases from J; bases unmatched to any gene: 4. The CDR3 totals 15 residues. Germline CDR1 is MDHEN and CDR2 is SYDVKM.

The CDR3 bases are TGTGCCAGCCTACCCAGGGAAGCAACTAACTATGGCTACACCTTC. This gives the protein CASLPREATNYGYTF. The chain combines TRBV18 with TRBJ1-2, with a tentative D call TRBD1 (5 bases). The V and J ends lost 8 bases and 0 bases respectively, with 16 bases between them. The germline V gene encodes CDR1 KGHSH and CDR2 LQKENI. The CDR3 has 15 amino acids.

The J gene is TRBJ2-7, the V gene TRBV4-3, with no clear D. The CDR3 runs to 15 residues. V lost 1 base and J lost 0, with 10 bases in between. The germline V gene has CDR1 LGHNA and CDR2 YSLEER. The CDR3 sequence is CASSQGYDISYEQYF. CDR3 nucleotides: TGCGCCAGCAGCCAAGGGTACGACATCTCCTACGAGCAGTACTTC.

This chain links TRBV18 with TRBJ1-6; 7 positions agree with TRBD1. The CDR3 has 15 residues. Germline trimming cut 2 bases from V and 8 bases from J; bases unmatched to any gene: 6. Germline CDR1 KGHSH, CDR2 LQKENI. The CDR3 loop reads CASSPGATGDSPLHF. In DNA form, the CDR3 reads TGTGCCAGCTCACCAGGGGCCACAGGGGATTCACCCCTCCACTTT.

The rearrangement joins TRBV4-3 to TRBJ2-5; 12 bases line up with TRBD2. CDR1 is LGHNA, CDR2 YSLEER, per germline. J gave up 3 bases and V 3 bases, and 2 bases lay outside the gene matches. The CDR3 runs to 15 residues. The CDR3 region has the DNA TGCGCCAGCAGCCAGAGACTAGCGGGGGAAGAGACCCAGTACTTC. It specifies CASSQRLAGEETQYF.

The chain joins TRBV6-1 to TRBJ1-5, with 7 bases aligning to TRBD1. CDR1 is MNHNS and CDR2 is SASEGT in the germline V gene. This CDR3 is 14 amino acids long. Trimming cost V 3 bases and J 6 bases; bases outside gene matches: 5. This CDR3 is CASSEGTAVQPQHF. In DNA, the CDR3 is TGTGCCAGCAGTGAGGGGACAGCAGTTCAGCCCCAGCATTTT.

This clone appeared a few times. The chain joins TRBV19 to TRBJ1-1; D uncertain. Germline V gene lookup returns CDR1 LNHDA and CDR2 SQIVND (reference sequence). V shed 7 bases and J shed 4 bases, with 7 bases lying between them. This CDR3 region has 11 residues. The CDR3 spells CASIEATEAFF. The CDR3 DNA follows: TGTGCCAGTATTGAAGCCACTGAAGCTTTCTTT.